The source of this TCR beta chain is a study of blood T cell repertoires in COVID-19. Study-wide context: The United States, Italy and Spain were the sources of the acute and convalescent COVID-19 samples. PBMCs, B-cell-depleted T cells, or T cells were the source of the cDNA or gDNA that made up the material.

This clone has a handful of counts. Participant reports of clinical history set cohort assignment. The junction had 17 bases not matched to a gene; V was cut back by 0 bases and J by 8 bases. This CDR3 comprises 18 residues. Germline lookup yields CDR1 LGHDT and CDR2 YNNKEL (reference sequence). The data were produced by immunoSEQ multiplex PCR, yet TCRdb's version contains in-frame clones alone and is incomplete. Among more than 250,000 clones, approximately 86% were seen once, and the ten largest hold under 3%. The chain recombines TRBV3-1 (or the pseudogene TRBV3-2) with TRBJ1-2; 8 positions match TRBD1. Sequenced sample: PBMCs or T cells enriched from blood (not recorded which). This clonotype was sampled from a woman aged 18 to 35 who had recovered from COVID-19. The CDR3 nucleotides are TGTGCCAGCAGCCAAGATAGTGGAGAGATGGGACAGGTGAACGGCTACACCTTC. Translating gives CASSQDSGEMGQVNGYTF.